This T cell receptor (beta chain) was observed in a study of blood T cell repertoires in COVID-19. Enrollment of patients from Seattle took place during active infection, with longitudinal follow-up. Sequenced by immunoSEQ multiplex PCR; TCRdb stores in-frame clones only, minus some. In the table there are about 170,000 clones, around nine tenths of which are singletons. The CDR3 consists of 15 residues. Germline CDR1 SGHVS, CDR2 FQNEAQ. Trimming at V came to 2 bases and at J to 1 base, leaving 4 bases not matched to a gene. The V call is TRBV7-8, the J call TRBJ1-2, with TRBD1 matching 7 bases. Sequencing used peripheral blood. The receptor was isolated from an elderly woman with COVID-19, enrolled during active disease. CDR3 sequence: CASSLRTGLNYGYTF. In nucleotides, the CDR3 is TGTGCCAGCAGCTTAAGGACAGGCCTTAACTATGGCTACACCTTC.